These 21 T cell receptor beta chains originate from one sample sequenced in a study of blood T cell repertoires in COVID-19. Produced via immunoSEQ multiplex PCR; TCRdb's table is partial and in-frame only. This table has 300,000 to 350,000 clones, 75% to 95% appearing once. The source material was peripheral blood. The source is a woman in her twenties or thirties with COVID-19, enrolled during active disease.

V is TRBV29-1 and J is TRBJ1-1, with a possible D match to TRBD1 (5 bases). Trimming stripped 6 bases from V and 1 base from J, with 12 bases between. Germline CDR1 reads SQVTM; CDR2 reads ANQGSEA. This CDR3 is 13 amino acids long. The CDR3 region has the DNA TGCAGCGTCCAGAATAGGGGGAACACTGAAGCTTTCTTT. Translating it yields CSVQNRGNTEAFF.

This sequence joins TRBV5-1 and TRBJ2-7, with TRBD2 as a possible D gene (6 bases). V was cut by 4 bases and J by 3 bases, with 14 bases left in between. Germline CDR1 SGHRS, CDR2 YFSETQ. The CDR3 has 14 amino acids. CDR3 DNA sequence: TGCGCCAGCAGCGCGGGACTCACACGCTACGAGCAGTACTTC. Translating it yields CASSAGLTRYEQYF.

The rearrangement uses TRBV24-1 and TRBJ2-1, with 7 bases aligning to TRBD1. J gave up 7 bases and V 4 bases, and 6 bases lay outside the gene matches. Per germline, CDR1 KGHDR and CDR2 SFDVKD. The CDR3 contains 14 residues. CDR3 sequence: CATSERTGQNEQFF. The CDR3 DNA reads TGTGCCACCAGTGAACGGACAGGTCAGAATGAGCAGTTCTTC.

CDR3 coding DNA: TGTGCCAGCAGCCAGGCGGGACAGGGATCCACCGGGGAGCTGTTTTTT. It codes for CASSQAGQGSTGELFF. This chain uses TRBV11-1 with TRBJ2-2; 9 nucleotides align to TRBD1. Germline V gene lookup returns CDR1 SGHAT and CDR2 FQDESV (reference sequence). With V trimmed by 5 bases and J by 4 bases, 8 bases remained unmatched. CDR3 length: 16 amino acids.

This clone turned up a few times. The chain carries TRBV4-1 and TRBJ1-6, with TRBD1 as a possible D gene (6 bases). CDR3 size: 14 residues. Trimming took off 4 bases at V and 7 bases at J, with 11 bases between the two ends. Germline values: CDR1 MGHRA, CDR2 YSYEKL. The chain's CDR3 is CASSPPTGNSPLHF. The CDR3 nucleotides read TGCGCCAGCAGCCCCCCCACAGGGAATTCACCCCTCCACTTT.

This rearrangement joins TRBV11-3 to TRBJ2-2; TRBD2 might be the D (5 bases). Germline V gives CDR1 SGHNT, CDR2 YENEEA. The germline V and J ends were trimmed by 1 base and 7 bases, with 7 bases remaining between them. The CDR3 runs to 13 residues. For the CDR3, the DNA is TGTGCCAGCAGCTTAGTACGGGACGGGGAGCTGTTTTTT. Its protein is CASSLVRDGELFF.

The CDR3 DNA reads as TGTGCCAGCAGCTTCAGGGGCGACTACAATGAGCAGTTCTTC. It translates to CASSFRGDYNEQFF. The V and J genes are TRBV11-2 and TRBJ2-1; possibly TRBD1 for D (6 bases). CDR3 length: 14 residues. Germline V CDR1 and CDR2: SGHAT, FQNNGV. V lost 3 bases and J lost 3, with 9 bases in between.

This chain joins TRBV30 and TRBJ2-5, with D unresolved. Trimming stripped 1 base from V and 1 base from J, with 4 bases between. The CDR3 runs 12 residues. The germline gives CDR1 GTSNPN, CDR2 SVGIG (reference sequence). The CDR3 loop is CAWSGIQETQYF. CDR3 in DNA: TGTGCCTGGAGTGGTATCCAAGAGACCCAGTACTTC. Drawing the rest from reference TRBV30 and TRBJ2-5, the complete variable domain is SQTIHQWPATLVQPVGSPLSLECTVEGTSNPNLYWYRQAAGRGLQLLFYSVGIGQISSEVPQNLSASRPQDRQFILSSKKLLLSDSGFYLCAWSGIQETQYFGPGTRLLVL.

The rearrangement uses TRBV19 and TRBJ1-2; TRBD1 agrees at 7 bases. This CDR3 is 11 amino acids long. CDR1 is LNHDA and CDR2 is SQIVND in the germline V gene (reference sequence). V lost 10 bases, J lost 8 bases, and 7 bases stayed unmatched. Written as DNA, the CDR3 is TGTGCCACCCGACAGGGACAGGGCTACACCTTC. Translated: CATRQGQGYTF.

The chain combines TRBV5-6 with TRBJ2-7, with TRBD2 as a possible D gene (5 bases). The CDR3 extends over 15 amino acids. Trimming stripped 3 bases from V and 2 bases from J, with 15 bases between. Germline V gene data show CDR1 as SGHDT and CDR2 as YYEEEE. This CDR3 reads CASSSTPGGAYEQYF. CDR3 nucleotides: TGTGCCAGCAGCTCTACCCCCGGAGGTGCCTACGAGCAGTACTTC.

The rearrangement links TRBV28 to TRBJ2-3; 10 bases line up with TRBD2. V was clipped by 4 bases and J by 1 base; unmatched bases: 5. The CDR3 contains 16 residues. From germline, CDR1 is MDHEN and CDR2 SYDVKM. CDR3 nucleotide sequence: TGTGCCAGCAGTTCAAGTCTAGCGGGGGGCACAGATACGCAGTATTTT. It translates to CASSSSLAGGTDTQYF.

The chain uses TRBV3-1 (or the pseudogene TRBV3-2) and TRBJ2-7; 8 nucleotides align to TRBD2. The CDR3 is 20 amino acids. Germline loops: CDR1 LGHDT, CDR2 YNNKEL (reference sequence). V lost 0 bases, J lost 0 bases, and 16 bases stayed unmatched. CDR3 region: CASSQDRGGVVAGSSYEQYF. In DNA form, the CDR3 reads TGTGCCAGCAGCCAAGATCGTGGTGGGGTGGTAGCGGGAAGCTCCTACGAGCAGTACTTC.

CDR3: CATSRVGGLSYEQYF. CDR3 DNA: TGTGCCACCAGCAGAGTTGGCGGCCTCTCCTACGAGCAGTACTTC. The chain uses TRBV15 and TRBJ2-7; D unresolved. Per the germline V gene, CDR1 is LNHNV and CDR2 is YYDKDF (reference sequence). This CDR3 contains 15 residues. Trimming pared 1 base from V and 0 bases from J, leaving 10 bases between.

In this sample, this clone turned up a few times. The chain joins TRBV7-2 to TRBJ2-7, with 7 bases fitting TRBD2. The V segment lost 0 bases and the J segment 5 bases; nucleotides outside the gene matches: 4. Germline lookup yields CDR1 SGHTA and CDR2 FQGNSA. The CDR3 runs to 14 residues. The CDR3: CASSLAGGGDEQYF. DNA for the CDR3: TGTGCCAGCAGCTTAGCGGGGGGAGGGGACGAGCAGTACTTC.

This clone was recorded many times. This chain connects TRBV3-1 (or the pseudogene TRBV3-2) to TRBJ2-3; D remains ambiguous. Germline V gene data show CDR1 as LGHDT and CDR2 as YNNKEL (reference sequence). The V gene lost 1 base and the J gene lost 4 bases, with 3 bases spanning the gap. The CDR3 runs to 12 residues. CDR3 sequence: CASSQAADTQYF. CDR3 in DNA: TGTGCCAGCAGCCAAGCGGCAGATACGCAGTATTTT.

The rearrangement links TRBV28 to TRBJ1-1; TRBD1 aligns across 9 bases. Germline V gene lookup returns CDR1 MDHEN and CDR2 SYDVKM. This CDR3 region has 15 residues. Trimming removed 6 bases from V and 5 bases from J; junction bases left unmatched: 10. The CDR3 DNA reads TGTGCCAGCAGCCCACAGGGGGCCGGGGGGACTGAAGCTTTCTTT. Protein: CASSPQGAGGTEAFF.

The chain recombines TRBV7-3 with TRBJ2-3; D is ambiguous. Germline V CDR1 and CDR2: SGHTA, FQGTGA. This CDR3 spans 13 amino acids. Trimming left V 2 bases short and J 0 bases short, with 3 bases between. CDR3 nucleotide sequence: TGTGCCAGCAGCTTACAGAGCACAGATACGCAGTATTTT. Translated, it gives CASSLQSTDTQYF. The full variable domain, rest sourced from reference TRBV7-3 and TRBJ2-3, is GAGVSQTPSNKVTEKGKYVELRCDPISGHTALYWYRQSLGQGPEFLIYFQGTGAADDSGLPNDRFFAVRPEGSVSTLKIQRTERGDSAVYLCASSLQSTDTQYFGPGTRLTVL.

CDR3 sequence (DNA): TGTGCCAGCAGGAGACAAGTGACAGTAAATCAGCCCCAGCATTTT. Residues: CASRRQVTVNQPQHF. The V gene is TRBV2, the J gene TRBJ1-5, with a tentative D call TRBD1 (5 bases). V was trimmed by 6 bases and J by 4 bases, leaving 16 bases between them. Germline V gives CDR1 SNHLY, CDR2 FYNNEI. The CDR3 runs 15 residues.

This chain uses TRBV9 with TRBJ2-7, with TRBD2 matching over 7 bases. The CDR3 is 14 residues long. Germline CDR1 reads SGDLS; CDR2 reads YYNGEE. V trimming: 4 bases; J trimming: 2 bases; junction bases outside the gene matches: 6. The CDR3 DNA follows: TGTGCCAGCAGCTCAAGCGGGAACGCCTACGAGCAGTACTTC. This translates into CASSSSGNAYEQYF. Together with reference TRBV9 and TRBJ2-7, the CDR3 gives the full variable domain: DSGVTQTPKHLITATGQRVTLRCSPRSGDLSVYWYQQSLDQGLQFLIQYYNGEERAKGNILERFSAQQFPDLHSELNLSSLELGDSALYFCASSSSGNAYEQYFGPGTRLTVT.

This clone was seen a single time. J is TRBJ2-1 and V is TRBV11-2; weak D call: TRBD2 (6 bases). The CDR3 has 13 amino acids. Trimming took 1 base from V and 6 from J, leaving 7 bases between them. The germline V gene has CDR1 SGHAT and CDR2 FQNNGV. CDR3 protein: CASSLAGVNEQFF. DNA for the CDR3: TGTGCCAGCAGCTTAGCGGGAGTCAATGAGCAGTTCTTC. Full variable domain (missing parts from reference TRBV11-2 and TRBJ2-1): EAGVAQSPRYKIIEKRQSVAFWCNPISGHATLYWYQQILGQGPKLLIQFQNNGVVDDSQLPKDRFSAERLKGVDSTLKIQPAKLEDSAVYLCASSLAGVNEQFFGPGTRLTVL.

The rearrangement uses TRBV5-4 and TRBJ1-1, with D perhaps TRBD1 (5 bases). The CDR3 is 14 amino acids. Per the germline V gene, CDR1 is SGHNT and CDR2 is YYREEE (reference sequence). V lost 4 bases and J lost 7, with 17 bases in between. DNA for the CDR3: TGTGCCAGCAGCCCGGACCGCAGGGCCGATGAAGCTTTCTTT. Amino acids: CASSPDRRADEAFF.